The sequence of this T cell receptor beta chain was determined in a study of T cells in Graves' hyperthyroidism and ophthalmopathy. Study-level information: Any treatment followed the collection of peripheral blood at initial diagnosis. Whole-study findings and limits: A model using 13 V-J features told ophthalmopathy apart from stable hyperthyroidism.

V dropped 2 bases and J dropped 1 base, with 12 bases sitting between them. Germline CDR1 LGHDT, CDR2 YNNKEL (reference sequence). The CDR3 spans 15 residues. RNA transcripts gave rise to amplified TCR beta CDR3 regions. First-round RT-PCR with HTBI primers amplified the TCR CDR3 region. Each CDR3 protein gets one entry after TCRdb re-called the multiplex PCR reads with MiXCR. The sample has approximately 220,000 distinct CDR3 sequences; about 17% are singletons. Every diagnosis used clinical symptoms, serum thyroxine and TRAb, thyroid ultrasound and orbital computed tomography. This clonotype has at least ten counts. Its matching antigen is unknown.

This TCR was recovered from a man aged 40-49 years with Graves' hyperthyroidism. The rearrangement uses TRBV3-1 and TRBJ2-7; no definite D call. The specimen sequenced was blood. In DNA, the CDR3 is TGTGCCAGCAGCCAACTTGGGTGGGAATCCTACGAGCAGTACTTC. This encodes CASSQLGWESYEQYF.